This T cell receptor beta chain was recorded in a study of blood T cell repertoires in COVID-19. Overall study context: Samples taken during acute and convalescent COVID-19 were collected in the United States, Italy and Spain.

Produced via immunoSEQ multiplex PCR; TCRdb's table is partial and in-frame only. The data contain about 190,000 clones, 80% to 90% of them seen just once; the ten biggest clones take up around 0.88%. The CDR3 has 17 residues. Trimming at V came to 5 bases and at J to 0 bases, leaving 7 bases not matched to a gene. Germline CDR1 is SEHNR and CDR2 is FQNEAQ (reference sequence). The TCR comes from a woman between 18 and 29 years old who had recovered from COVID-19. The chain combines TRBV7-9 with TRBJ2-3, with 11 bases that match TRBD2. The specimen sequenced was peripheral blood. In nucleotides, the CDR3 is TGTGCCAGCAGCGACACGGGACTAGCGGCTAGCACAGATACGCAGTATTTT. This sequence encodes CASSDTGLAASTDTQYF.